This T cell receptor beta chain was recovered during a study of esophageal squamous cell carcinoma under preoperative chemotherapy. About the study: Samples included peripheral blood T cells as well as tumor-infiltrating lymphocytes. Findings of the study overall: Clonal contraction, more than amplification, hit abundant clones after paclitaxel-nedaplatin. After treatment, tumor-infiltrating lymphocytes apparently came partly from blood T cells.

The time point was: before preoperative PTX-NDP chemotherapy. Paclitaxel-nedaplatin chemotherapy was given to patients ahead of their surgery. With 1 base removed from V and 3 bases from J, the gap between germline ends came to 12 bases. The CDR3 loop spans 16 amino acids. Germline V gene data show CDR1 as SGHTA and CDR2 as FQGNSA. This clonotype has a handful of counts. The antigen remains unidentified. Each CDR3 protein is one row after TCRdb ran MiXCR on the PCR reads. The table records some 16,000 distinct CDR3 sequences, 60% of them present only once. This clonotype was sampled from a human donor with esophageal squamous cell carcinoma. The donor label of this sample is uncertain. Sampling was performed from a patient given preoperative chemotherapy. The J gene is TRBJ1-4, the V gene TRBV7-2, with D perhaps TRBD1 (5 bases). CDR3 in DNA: TGTGCCAGCAGCTTAGGATCGGGGCCCTCTAATGAAAAACTGTTTTTT. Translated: CASSLGSGPSNEKLFF.